This T cell receptor (beta chain) was identified in a study of blood T cell repertoires in COVID-19. Study context: Sources were T cells, B-cell-depleted T cells, or PBMCs; the material itself was cDNA or gDNA.

Assay used: immunoSEQ multiplex PCR; TCRdb lists only in-frame clones, some missing. Altogether more than 50,000 clones are present, almost 90% being singletons, with the ten largest covering about 13%. This CDR3 has 18 amino acids. This clone was observed a handful of times. This TCR derives from a man between 60 and 75 years old with active COVID-19. This chain joins TRBV12-2 and TRBJ1-3; the table's D call TRBD1 went unverified against the DNA. TRBV12-2 corresponds to a pseudogene. The sample consisted of peripheral blood. CDR3 region: CASRLSVPQEYSGNTIYF. For the CDR3, the DNA is TGTGCAAGTCGCTTATCGGTCCCACAGGAATACTCTGGAAACACCATATATTTT.